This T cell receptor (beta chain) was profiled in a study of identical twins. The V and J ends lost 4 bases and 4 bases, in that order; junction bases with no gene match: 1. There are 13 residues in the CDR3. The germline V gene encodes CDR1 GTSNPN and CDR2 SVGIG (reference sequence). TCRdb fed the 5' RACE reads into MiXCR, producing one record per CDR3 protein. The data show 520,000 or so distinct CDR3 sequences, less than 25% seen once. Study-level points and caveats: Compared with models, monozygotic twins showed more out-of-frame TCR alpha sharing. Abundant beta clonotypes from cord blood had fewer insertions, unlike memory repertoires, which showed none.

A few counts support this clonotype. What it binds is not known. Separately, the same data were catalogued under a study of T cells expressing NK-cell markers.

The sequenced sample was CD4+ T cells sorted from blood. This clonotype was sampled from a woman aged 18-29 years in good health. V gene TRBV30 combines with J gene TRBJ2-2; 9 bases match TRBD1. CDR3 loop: CAWMTGGTGELFF. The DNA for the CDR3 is TGTGCCTGGATGACAGGGGGCACCGGGGAGCTGTTTTTT.